This T cell receptor beta chain was recovered during a study of T cell repertoires in cytomegalovirus infection. The V and J ends lost 3 bases and 5 bases respectively, with 8 bases between them. The V gene's germline CDR1 is MNHEY and CDR2 SVGEGT. This CDR3 is 12 amino acids long. TCRdb independently ran MiXCR on the reads; one entry per CDR3 protein. The data contain 450,000 to 650,000 distinct CDR3 sequences, about a quarter of them seen just once; the ten biggest clones take up roughly 13%. The source of this sequence is a human donor in good health (CMV status not recorded). Some clones in this sample may be carry-over from other donors' samples. The sequencing input was PBMCs. The rearrangement uses TRBV6-2 or TRBV6-3 and TRBJ2-7; D gene uncertain. The DNA for the CDR3 is TGTGCCAGCAGTTATCGGGCCGACGAGCAGTACTTC. Translated: CASSYRADEQYF.